Shown below are 20 T cell receptor beta chains from a single sample sequenced in a study of technical replicates of blood from four donors (dated by TCRdb to the late 2010s). Library method: the immunoSEQ multiplex PCR assay. TCRdb obtained this table from immuneACCESS and retained in-frame rearrangements with V and J assigned. These tables miss some clones; where compared with another copy, unresolved V genes account for less than half of the shortfall, and the remainder is unexplained. This sample comprises 60,000 to 90,000 clones, approximately 97% of them detected only once. Around 0.28% of the sample is in the top ten clones. Sequencing was done on a sample of T cells isolated from PBMCs. These receptors were taken from a human donor in good health.

V and J are TRBV6-4 and TRBJ1-2; D is ambiguous. The V gene's germline CDR1 is MRHNA and CDR2 SNTAGT. The CDR3 has 12 amino acids. The ends were cut back, 2 bases at V and 6 bases at J, with 7 bases in the middle. CDR3 residues: CASSDKYNGYTF. CDR3 coding DNA: TGTGCCAGCAGTGACAAGTACAATGGCTACACCTTC.

This rearrangement joins TRBV11-3 to TRBJ2-1; D is perhaps TRBD1 (6 bases). CDR3 length: 15 amino acids. The germline CDR1 and CDR2 sequences are SGHNT and YENEEA. V lost 1 base and J lost 4, with 11 bases in between. The CDR3 loop is CASSLGQVEYNEQFF. The CDR3 coding sequence is TGTGCCAGCAGCTTAGGACAGGTGGAATACAATGAGCAGTTCTTC.

CDR3 sequence reads: CASSGPTYPYEQYF. In DNA, the CDR3 is TGTGCCAGCAGTGGTCCCACTTATCCCTACGAGCAGTACTTC. The gene calls are TRBV9 and TRBJ2-7; D is undetermined. Germline assignment: CDR1 SGDLS and CDR2 YYNGEE. The CDR3 is 14 residues long. Trimming took off 5 bases at V and 2 bases at J, with 14 bases between the two ends. The full variable domain, its missing parts supplied by reference TRBV9 and TRBJ2-7, is DSGVTQTPKHLITATGQRVTLRCSPRSGDLSVYWYQQSLDQGLQFLIQYYNGEERAKGNILERFSAQQFPDLHSELNLSSLELGDSALYFCASSGPTYPYEQYFGPGTRLTVT.

The chain couples TRBV10-3 to TRBJ2-7; D gene unclear. Per germline, CDR1 ENHRY and CDR2 SYGVKD. The CDR3 totals 14 residues. V dropped 8 bases and J dropped 0 bases, with 14 bases sitting between them. The chain's CDR3 is CAILPDLSSYEQYF. The CDR3 DNA reads TGTGCCATCCTGCCCGACTTAAGCTCCTACGAGCAGTACTTC.

The rearrangement links TRBV9 to TRBJ2-7; D may be TRBD2 (7 bases). The germline V gene has CDR1 SGDLS and CDR2 YYNGEE. The V end was cut by 3 bases, the J end by 6 bases, with 16 bases between. The CDR3 is 14 residues long. The CDR3 here is CASSGRDGGLEQYF. CDR3 nucleotides: TGTGCCAGCAGCGGCCGGGACGGGGGGCTCGAGCAGTACTTC.

The count of this clone is one. The chain combines TRBV7-2 with TRBJ1-5, with 9 nucleotides matching TRBD1. Trimming at V came to 6 bases and at J to 3 bases, leaving 6 bases not matched to a gene. CDR1 and CDR2 from the germline V gene are SGHTA and FQGNSA. The CDR3 loop spans 15 amino acids. CDR3 sequence (DNA): TGTGCCAGCAGGCTGACAGGGGGTAACAATCAGCCCCAGCATTTT. Translated, it gives CASRLTGGNNQPQHF.

V and J are TRBV27 and TRBJ2-1, with D hard to call. The V end lost 3 bases, the J end lost 6 bases, and 12 bases lay between the germline ends. This CDR3 region has 14 residues. Germline CDR1 MNHEY, CDR2 SMNVEV (reference sequence). The CDR3 here is CASSLITQVNEQFF. In DNA, the CDR3 is TGTGCCAGCAGTTTGATTACTCAGGTCAATGAGCAGTTCTTC.

The rearrangement uses TRBV6-1 and TRBJ1-2, with D tentatively TRBD1 (6 bases). Trimming cost V 3 bases and J 4 bases, with 12 bases left between them. This CDR3 is 14 amino acids long. Germline lookup yields CDR1 MNHNS and CDR2 SASEGT. DNA of the CDR3: TGTGCCAGCAGTGAGGGTCGAGGGGGCTATGGCTACACCTTC. It specifies CASSEGRGGYGYTF.

The V and J genes are TRBV7-3 and TRBJ2-3; TRBD2 matches 14 bases. CDR1 and CDR2 (germline): SGHTA, FQGTGA. The CDR3 is made up of 18 amino acids. V shed 5 bases and J 3 bases; nucleotides not matched to a gene: 10. The CDR3 sequence: CASSPTSGLAGGTDTQYF. The CDR3 nucleotides read TGTGCCAGCAGCCCGACCTCCGGACTAGCGGGAGGAACAGATACGCAGTATTTT.

This clone was recorded only once. This rearrangement joins TRBV19 to TRBJ2-2, with D possibly TRBD1 on 5 matching bases. The germline V gene encodes CDR1 LNHDA and CDR2 SQIVND (reference sequence). With 5 bases removed from V and 7 bases from J, the gap between germline ends came to 17 bases. The length of the CDR3 is 15 residues. CDR3 residues: CASSPDISEGGELFF. In DNA form, the CDR3 reads TGTGCCAGTAGTCCGGACATCTCTGAAGGCGGGGAGCTGTTTTTT.

This clone occurred once. This chain links TRBV27 with TRBJ2-7; possible D gene TRBD2, 6 bases. Germline V gene sequence: CDR1 MNHEY, CDR2 SMNVEV (reference sequence). Trimming left V 9 bases short and J 1 base short, with 10 bases between. The CDR3 runs to 12 residues. The CDR3 reads CASKRASYEQYF. For the CDR3, the DNA is TGTGCCAGTAAGCGGGCGTCCTACGAGCAGTACTTC.

This clone has just one count. The V gene is TRBV6-1, the J gene TRBJ1-4; D is undetermined. Per the germline V gene, CDR1 is MNHNS and CDR2 is SASEGT. The V end was cut by 6 bases, the J end by 3 bases, with 11 bases between. This CDR3 spans 14 amino acids. This CDR3 is CASRQTQSNEKLFF. The CDR3 DNA sequence: TGTGCCAGCAGACAGACACAGTCTAATGAAAAACTGTTTTTT.

The chain carries TRBV27 and TRBJ1-5; 9 nucleotides agree with TRBD1. The CDR3 has 14 amino acids. Germline V gene data show CDR1 as MNHEY and CDR2 as SMNVEV (reference sequence). The V segment lost 7 bases and the J segment 7 bases; nucleotides outside the gene matches: 8. The CDR3 nucleotides read TGTGCCAGCAATCCAACAGGGGGCGGGCAGCCCCAGCATTTT. This translates into CASNPTGGGQPQHF.

This clone is a singleton in its sample. The V and J genes are TRBV5-6 and TRBJ2-3; 8 nucleotides line up with TRBD1. J gave up 2 bases and V 5 bases, and 7 bases lay outside the gene matches. From germline, CDR1 is SGHDT and CDR2 YYEEEE. There are 15 residues in the CDR3. CDR3 in DNA: TGTGCCAGCAGAGCCGACAGGGGCTTCACAGATACGCAGTATTTT. This sequence encodes CASRADRGFTDTQYF. The variable domain in full, with the rest retrieved from reference TRBV5-6 and TRBJ2-3, is DAGVTQSPTHLIKTRGQQVTLRCSPKSGHDTVSWYQQALGQGPQFIFQYYEEEERQRGNFPDRFSGHQFPNYSSELNVNALLLGDSALYLCASRADRGFTDTQYFGPGTRLTVL.

The chain has TRBV7-9 and TRBJ2-1; perhaps TRBD2 as D (5 bases). The V end lost 1 base, the J end lost 0 bases, and 7 bases lay between the germline ends. Germline loops: CDR1 SEHNR, CDR2 FQNEAQ (reference sequence). The CDR3 totals 15 residues. CDR3 in DNA: TGTGCCAGCAGCTTAGTTGGGAGCTCCTACAATGAGCAGTTCTTC. Translated: CASSLVGSSYNEQFF.

Regarding this clone: Its ends do not fully match the called genes, so a read error is possible. In DNA, the CDR3 is TGCGCCAGCAGCCAAGATTGGACGAGGGGACTAATCACCAACTTC. This codes for CASSQDWTRGLITNF. The V and J genes are TRBV4-1 and TRBJ2-5; 7 positions agree with TRBD2. Germline lookup yields CDR1 MGHRA and CDR2 YSYEKL. CDR3 length: 15 residues.

The rearrangement links TRBV7-9 to TRBJ2-7; 10 bases line up with TRBD1. The CDR3 length is 14 residues. From germline, CDR1 is SEHNR and CDR2 FQNEAQ (reference sequence). V shed 6 bases and J 4 bases; nucleotides not matched to a gene: 6. The CDR3 DNA reads TGTGCCAGCAGTGAGACAGGGGGCAGGTACGAGCAGTACTTC. Its translation is CASSETGGRYEQYF.

This clone was detected once. The rearrangement joins TRBV7-3 to TRBJ2-2; weak D call: TRBD1 (7 bases). Germline CDR1 SGHTA, CDR2 FQGTGA. This CDR3 comprises 15 residues. V was cut by 0 bases and J by 5 bases, with 10 bases left in between. Here the CDR3 reads CASSLTPGGTGELFF. The CDR3 DNA is TGTGCCAGCAGCTTAACCCCAGGGGGGACCGGGGAGCTGTTTTTT.

This chain connects TRBV6-5 to TRBJ1-4; 7 bases fit TRBD1. Germline CDR1 MNHEY, CDR2 SVGAGI. CDR3 size: 15 residues. Trimming took 7 bases from V and 7 from J; bases not matched to a gene: 12. The CDR3 here is CASTLNRGGGEKLFF. CDR3 nucleotides: TGTGCCAGCACCCTTAACAGGGGAGGTGGTGAAAAACTGTTTTTT.

The gene calls are TRBV9 and TRBJ2-3; 13 nucleotides line up with TRBD2. The germline gives CDR1 SGDLS, CDR2 YYNGEE. Trimming at V came to 3 bases and at J to 2 bases, leaving 6 bases not matched to a gene. This CDR3 spans 17 amino acids. The CDR3: CASSATSGRPHTDTQYF. The CDR3 DNA is TGTGCCAGCAGCGCGACTAGCGGGAGGCCACACACAGATACGCAGTATTTT.